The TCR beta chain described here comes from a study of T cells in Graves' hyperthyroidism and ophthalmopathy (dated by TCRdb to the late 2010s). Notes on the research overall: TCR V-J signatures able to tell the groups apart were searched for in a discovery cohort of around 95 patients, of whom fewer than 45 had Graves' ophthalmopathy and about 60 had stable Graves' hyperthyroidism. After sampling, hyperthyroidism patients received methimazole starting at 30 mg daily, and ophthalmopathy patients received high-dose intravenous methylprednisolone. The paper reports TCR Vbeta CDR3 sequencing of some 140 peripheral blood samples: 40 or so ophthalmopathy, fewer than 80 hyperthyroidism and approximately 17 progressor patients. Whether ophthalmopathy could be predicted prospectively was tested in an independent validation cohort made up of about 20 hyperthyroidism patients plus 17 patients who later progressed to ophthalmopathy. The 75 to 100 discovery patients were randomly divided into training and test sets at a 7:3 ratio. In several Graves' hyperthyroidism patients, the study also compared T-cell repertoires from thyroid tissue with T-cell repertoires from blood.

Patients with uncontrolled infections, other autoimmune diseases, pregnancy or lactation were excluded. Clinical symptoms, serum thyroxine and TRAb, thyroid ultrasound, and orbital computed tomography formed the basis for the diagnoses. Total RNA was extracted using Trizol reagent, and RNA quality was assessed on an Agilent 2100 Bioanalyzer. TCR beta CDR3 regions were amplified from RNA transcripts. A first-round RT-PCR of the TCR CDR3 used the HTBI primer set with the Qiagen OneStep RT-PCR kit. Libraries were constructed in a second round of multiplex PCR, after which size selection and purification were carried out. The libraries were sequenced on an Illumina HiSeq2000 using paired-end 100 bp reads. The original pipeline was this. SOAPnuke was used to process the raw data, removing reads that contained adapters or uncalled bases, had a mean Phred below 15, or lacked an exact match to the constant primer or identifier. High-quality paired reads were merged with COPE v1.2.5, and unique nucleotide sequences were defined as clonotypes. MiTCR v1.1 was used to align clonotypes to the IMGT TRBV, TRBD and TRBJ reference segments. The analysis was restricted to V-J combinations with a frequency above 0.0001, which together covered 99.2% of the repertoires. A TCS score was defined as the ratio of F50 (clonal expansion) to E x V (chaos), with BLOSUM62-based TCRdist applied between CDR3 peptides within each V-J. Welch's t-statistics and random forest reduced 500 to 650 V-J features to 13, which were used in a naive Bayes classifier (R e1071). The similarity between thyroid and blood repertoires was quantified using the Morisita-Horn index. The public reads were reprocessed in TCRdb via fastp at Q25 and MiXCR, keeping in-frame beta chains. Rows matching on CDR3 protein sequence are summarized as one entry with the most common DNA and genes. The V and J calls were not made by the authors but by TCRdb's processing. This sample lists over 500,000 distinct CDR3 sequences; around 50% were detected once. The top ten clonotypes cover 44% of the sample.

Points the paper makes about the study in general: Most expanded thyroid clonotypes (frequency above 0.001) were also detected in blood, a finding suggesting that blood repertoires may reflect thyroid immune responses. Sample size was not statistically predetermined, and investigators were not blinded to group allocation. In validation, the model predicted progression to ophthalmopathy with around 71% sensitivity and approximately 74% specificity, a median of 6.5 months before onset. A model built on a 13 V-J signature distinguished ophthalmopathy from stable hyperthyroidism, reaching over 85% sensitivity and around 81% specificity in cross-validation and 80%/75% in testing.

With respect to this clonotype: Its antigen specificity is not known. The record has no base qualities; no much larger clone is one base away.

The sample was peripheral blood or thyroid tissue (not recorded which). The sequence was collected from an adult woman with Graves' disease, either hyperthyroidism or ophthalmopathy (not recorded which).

The sequenced DNA is TGCAGTGCTAGATTCGGGGGAGCTAACTATGGCTACACCTTC. Its protein product is CSARFGGANYGYTF. This sequence uses TRBV20-1 and TRBJ1-2; the D region possibly corresponds to TRBD1 (5 bases align). Trimming costs V 2 bases and J 0 bases, and their ends lie 10 bases apart. From its cysteine to its phenylalanine, the CDR3 spans 14 amino acids. Kept here is only the CDR3 DNA, which spans 42 bases and is read in frame from base 1. In the germline V gene (reference sequence), CDR1 corresponds to DFQATT and CDR2 to SNEGSKA.